This passage covers 21 T cell receptor beta chains from one sample sequenced in a study of vaccination effects on CD4 cells after COVID-19. When about ten days of culture had elapsed, CD4+ T cells were isolated. Each participant was given two doses of one vaccine (BNT162b2 or mRNA-1273). The antigens these receptors bind are not known. TCRdb keeps only in-frame clones here, not all; method: immunoSEQ multiplex PCR. The table shows about 40,000 clones, with around 66% occurring only once. Sequenced here: CD4+ T cells from PBMCs cultured without peptide, sampled after COVID-19 vaccination. The receptors originated from a human donor who received a COVID-19 vaccine.

The chain links TRBV18 to TRBJ1-3; D not resolved. V was shortened by 2 bases and J by 6 bases, with 8 bases between the two germline ends. CDR1 and CDR2 (germline): KGHSH, LQKENI. CDR3 length equals 13 residues. The CDR3 region is CASSPNKENTIYF. As DNA, the CDR3 is TGTGCCAGCTCACCAAACAAAGAAAACACCATATATTTT.

The V gene is TRBV24-1, the J gene TRBJ2-5; possibly TRBD1 or TRBD2 for D (5 bases each). CDR1 is KGHDR, CDR2 SFDVKD, per germline. The CDR3 covers 15 residues. Trimming cost V 4 bases and J 4 bases, with 15 bases left between them. For the CDR3, the DNA is TGTGCCACCAGTGACCCCGGGACCAGAGGAGAGACCCAGTACTTC. Protein sequence: CATSDPGTRGETQYF.

This chain uses TRBV2 with TRBJ1-6, with D unresolved. Germline loops: CDR1 SNHLY, CDR2 FYNNEI. V lost 8 bases to trimming and J lost 6 bases, with 8 bases between them. CDR3 length: 12 amino acids. As DNA, the CDR3 is TGTGCCAGCGTCCAGCTTAATTCACCCCTCCACTTT. Amino acids: CASVQLNSPLHF. Full variable domain (rest looked up from reference TRBV2 and TRBJ1-6): EPEVTQTPSHQVTQMGQEVILRCVPISNHLYFYWYRQILGQKVEFLVSFYNNEISEKSEIFDDQFSVERPDGSNFTLKIRSTKLEDSAMYFCASVQLNSPLHFGNGTRLTVT.

The chain joins TRBV7-6 to TRBJ2-3; TRBD2 agrees at 13 bases. Germline CDR1 reads SGHVS; CDR2 reads FNYEAQ. This CDR3 comprises 17 residues. V dropped 5 bases and J dropped 6; count of bases not matched to a gene: 11. CDR3 in DNA: TGTGCCAGCAGCCCCTGGACCGGGACTAGCGGGGCGGATACGCAGTATTTT. Protein sequence: CASSPWTGTSGADTQYF.

The chain is built from TRBV7-2 and TRBJ1-6, with D uncertain. V lost 2 bases and J lost 10, with 12 bases in between. Germline CDR1 reads SGHTA; CDR2 reads FQGNSA. The length of the CDR3 is 14 residues. The CDR3 region has the DNA TGTGCCAGCAGCTTACAAAGTCGGATCTCACCCCTCCACTTT. Translated: CASSLQSRISPLHF.

The gene calls are TRBV3-1 (or the pseudogene TRBV3-2) and TRBJ2-5, with a tentative D call TRBD2 (5 bases). The CDR3 length is 15 residues. Trimming took off 6 bases at V and 0 bases at J, with 14 bases between the two ends. Germline CDR1 LGHDT, CDR2 YNNKEL (reference sequence). In DNA form, the CDR3 reads TGTGCCAGCAGTCCGGGAAGTTCAGACCAAGAGACCCAGTACTTC. Translation gives CASSPGSSDQETQYF.

This clone was counted a few times. This chain joins TRBV19 and TRBJ2-7, with unresolved D. Trimming stripped 4 bases from V and 2 bases from J, with 15 bases between. The V gene's germline CDR1 is LNHDA and CDR2 SQIVND (reference sequence). CDR3 length equals 15 residues. As DNA, the CDR3 is TGTGCCAGTAGTACTAGGAAGAGCACAGCCTACGAGCAGTACTTC. Translating it yields CASSTRKSTAYEQYF.

This chain uses TRBV20-1 with TRBJ1-2, with a weak D call TRBD1 (5 bases). The CDR3 covers 15 residues. Trimming pared 3 bases from V and 4 bases from J, leaving 18 bases between. Germline lookup yields CDR1 DFQATT and CDR2 SNEGSKA (reference sequence). The CDR3 loop is CSASPQGTSGYGYTF. DNA of the CDR3: TGCAGTGCTAGTCCTCAGGGAACCTCAGGCTATGGCTACACCTTC.

This clone was found once. This chain uses TRBV9 with TRBJ2-5; 9 positions agree with TRBD1. V lost 7 bases, J lost 5 bases, and 9 bases stayed unmatched. This CDR3 is built from 14 residues. The V gene's germline CDR1 is SGDLS and CDR2 YYNGEE. CDR3 amino acids: CASSRTGEGETQYF. CDR3 nucleotide sequence: TGTGCCAGCTCCAGGACAGGGGAGGGCGAGACCCAGTACTTC.

The V call is TRBV28, the J call TRBJ2-2; possibly TRBD1 for D (6 bases). V was cut by 3 bases and J by 2 bases, with 7 bases left in between. The CDR3 extends over 14 amino acids. Germline V lookup: CDR1 MDHEN, CDR2 SYDVKM. This CDR3 is CASSLGQNTGELFF. The CDR3, as DNA: TGTGCCAGCAGTTTGGGACAAAACACCGGGGAGCTGTTTTTT.

This clone showed up just a few times. The genes are TRBV11-2 and TRBJ1-1; 7 bases map to TRBD1. Germline CDR1 reads SGHAT; CDR2 reads FQNNGV. The ends lost 1 base at V and 1 base at J; junction bases unmatched: 0. This CDR3 region has 14 residues. This chain's CDR3 is CASSLGDRNTEAFF. The CDR3 coding sequence is TGTGCCAGCAGCTTAGGGGACAGGAACACTGAAGCTTTCTTT.

The chain employs TRBV29-1 and TRBJ2-5; 8 bases are a match to TRBD2. The germline V gene has CDR1 SQVTM and CDR2 ANQGSEA. V shed 2 bases and J 5 bases; nucleotides not matched to a gene: 13. There are 16 residues in the CDR3. The CDR3 here is CSVESRLASLGETQYF. DNA of the CDR3: TGCAGCGTTGAATCCCGACTAGCGTCCTTAGGCGAGACCCAGTACTTC.

The table lists this clone with a few counts. The V gene is TRBV13, the J gene TRBJ2-7; possible D gene TRBD2, 6 bases. The CDR3 totals 15 residues. Germline V gives CDR1 PRHDT, CDR2 FYEKMQ (reference sequence). V was trimmed by 0 bases and J by 0 bases, leaving 9 bases between them. In DNA form, the CDR3 reads TGTGCCAGCAGCTTAGGTCCTAGCGACTCCTACGAGCAGTACTTC. Translation gives CASSLGPSDSYEQYF.

The V call is TRBV9, the J call TRBJ2-7; possibly TRBD2 for D (5 bases). This CDR3 comprises 13 residues. With 0 bases removed from V and 7 bases from J, the gap between germline ends came to 11 bases. Germline CDR1 is SGDLS and CDR2 is YYNGEE. In nucleotides, the CDR3 is TGTGCCAGCAGCGTAGGCGGGCTGGGTGAGCAGTACTTC. Residues: CASSVGGLGEQYF.

In the case of this clone: One junction end disagrees with the germline gene, perhaps due to a read error. This chain joins TRBV2 and TRBJ1-2; D ambiguous. CDR3 length equals 13 residues. The germline gives CDR1 SNHLY, CDR2 FYNNEI. The CDR3 here is CASGDGPNYGYTF. The CDR3, as DNA: TGTGCCAGCGGTGACGGACCTAACTATGGCTACACCTTC.

This clone has only a few counts. The rearrangement joins TRBV27 to TRBJ1-6; D is uncertain. Trimming removed 7 bases at V and 7 bases at J, with 17 bases between. Germline CDR1 MNHEY, CDR2 SMNVEV (reference sequence). The CDR3 runs to 15 residues. CDR3 nucleotides: TGTGCCAGCACCCTTCAGGTGGTTGGGAATTCACCCCTCCACTTT. Translation gives CASTLQVVGNSPLHF.

This clone was seen once. This chain links TRBV9 with TRBJ2-7; D may correspond to TRBD1 or TRBD2 (6 bases each). The CDR3 covers 15 residues. Germline CDR1 SGDLS, CDR2 YYNGEE. V shed 0 bases and J shed 2 bases, with 12 bases lying between them. CDR3 residues: CASSVEGGSTYEQYF. CDR3 DNA sequence: TGTGCCAGCAGCGTAGAGGGGGGATCTACCTACGAGCAGTACTTC.

The V and J genes are TRBV11-2 and TRBJ1-2, with TRBD1 identical over 7 bases. J was trimmed by 4 bases and V by 5 bases; bases with no gene match: 13. Germline V lookup: CDR1 SGHAT, CDR2 FQNNGV. CDR3 length equals 16 residues. The CDR3 nucleotides are TGTGCCAGCAGCCCCCTGACAGGGCATTTGATCTATGGCTACACCTTC. This translates into CASSPLTGHLIYGYTF.

The chain employs TRBV14 and TRBJ2-2, with D unclear. CDR3 length: 13 amino acids. In germline, CDR1 is SGHDN, CDR2 FVKESK. Deletions cut 6 bases from V and 8 bases from J, with 13 bases between. This chain's CDR3 is CASSSRRWGELFF. CDR3 nucleotide sequence: TGTGCCAGCAGTTCGCGGAGATGGGGGGAGCTGTTTTTT.

V and J are TRBV12-3 or TRBV12-4 and TRBJ2-2, with D unresolved. This CDR3 comprises 12 residues. Trimming stripped 4 bases from V and 11 bases from J, with 11 bases between. In DNA, the CDR3 is TGTGCCAGCAGTTCCCGCCGTCGAGAGCTGTTTTTT. It translates to CASSSRRRELFF.

The rearrangement uses TRBV9 and TRBJ2-4, with 11 positions matching TRBD1. The trim removed 0 bases at V and 14 bases at J, leaving 10 bases unmatched. Germline loops: CDR1 SGDLS, CDR2 YYNGEE. The CDR3 has 15 residues. CDR3 in DNA: TGTGCCAGCAGCGTAGCGGACAGGGGGCATGGGATTAAGTACTTC. Encoded protein: CASSVADRGHGIKYF.